Presented here are 30 T cell receptor beta chains from one specimen sequenced in a study of PD-1 blockade in mismatch repair-deficient tumors. Specified time point: roughly ten-day in vitro stimulation with candidate neoantigen peptide 2. These TCRs are of unknown antigen specificity. Sequencing used immunoSEQ multiplex PCR; TCRdb keeps in-frame clones, though not all of them. The sample yields about 9,200 clones, approximately 86% seen once. The sample was cells cultured in vitro, taken from a patient treated with pembrolizumab. The receptors originated from an adult with mismatch repair-deficient cancer.

The rearrangement uses TRBV28 and TRBJ2-1; TRBD2 aligns across 8 bases. Trimming removed 3 bases from V and 8 bases from J; junction bases left unmatched: 6. CDR1 MDHEN and CDR2 SYDVKM come from the germline V gene. This CDR3 has 14 amino acids. Here the CDR3 DNA reads TGTGCCAGCAGTTTGGACGGGAGGGCCGATGAGCAGTTCTTC. Its protein is CASSLDGRADEQFF.

The rearrangement uses TRBV28 and TRBJ2-7, with 7 nucleotides matching TRBD2. With V trimmed by 3 bases and J by 10 bases, 27 bases remained unmatched. The CDR3 sequence is 19 residues long. Germline V gives CDR1 MDHEN, CDR2 SYDVKM. The CDR3: CASSFDVGSALADPYAQYF. The CDR3, as DNA: TGTGCCAGCAGTTTTGATGTGGGTTCCGCGCTAGCGGATCCTTACGCTCAGTACTTC.

This clone was counted a single time. V and J are TRBV9 and TRBJ2-7; TRBD2 aligns across 8 bases. The CDR3 extends over 17 amino acids. V shed 4 bases, J shed 1 base, and the junction held 13 bases outside the gene matches. Germline loops: CDR1 SGDLS, CDR2 YYNGEE. This CDR3 reads CASSHHREGGQSYEQYF. The CDR3 nucleotides are TGTGCCAGCAGCCATCATCGGGAGGGCGGCCAATCCTACGAGCAGTACTTC.

This chain joins TRBV10-3 and TRBJ1-4; perhaps TRBD1 as D (5 bases). CDR3 size: 14 residues. Germline V CDR1 and CDR2: ENHRY, SYGVKD. V dropped 3 bases and J dropped 5 bases, with 10 bases sitting between them. As DNA, the CDR3 is TGTGCCATCAGTGAAGGGACCACAAATGAAAAACTGTTTTTT. Its translation is CAISEGTTNEKLFF.

CDR3 protein: CASSLRGQLSYEQYF. The CDR3, as DNA: TGTGCCAGCAGTTTGAGGGGACAGCTCTCCTACGAGCAGTACTTC. The chain is built from TRBV28 and TRBJ2-7; 7 bases map to TRBD1. This CDR3 comprises 15 residues. Germline loops: CDR1 MDHEN, CDR2 SYDVKM. J gave up 0 bases and V 3 bases, and 5 bases lay outside the gene matches.

DNA of the CDR3: TGTGCCAGCAGCAGCAACAGGGGGCAGGACTATGGCTACACCTTC. This gives the protein CASSSNRGQDYGYTF. The chain combines TRBV7-2 with TRBJ1-2; 9 positions agree with TRBD1. V lost 5 bases and J lost 3; bases outside the gene matches: 7. Per the germline V gene, CDR1 is SGHTA and CDR2 is FQGNSA. The CDR3 runs 15 residues.

The chain combines TRBV27 with TRBJ2-3, with TRBD1 matching 9 bases. The CDR3 consists of 18 residues. Trimming at V came to 1 base and at J to 0 bases, leaving 8 bases not matched to a gene. Per the germline V gene, CDR1 is MNHEY and CDR2 is SMNVEV (reference sequence). CDR3 residues: CASSLWTGAHYSTDTQYF. CDR3 in DNA: TGTGCCAGCAGTTTATGGACAGGGGCCCACTATAGCACAGATACGCAGTATTTT.

The V gene is TRBV5-6, the J gene TRBJ1-2; D gene uncertain. Germline CDR1 SGHDT, CDR2 YYEEEE. Trimming removed 0 bases from V and 0 bases from J, with 3 bases in between. There are 13 residues in the CDR3. Written as DNA, the CDR3 is TGTGCCAGCAGCTTGGCGGCTAACTATGGCTACACCTTC. It translates to CASSLAANYGYTF.

The chain joins TRBV4-1 to TRBJ2-5; D call uncertain. The germline V gene encodes CDR1 MGHRA and CDR2 YSYEKL. V was pared by 0 bases and J by 7 bases, with 6 bases between. There are 12 residues in the CDR3. This CDR3 reads CASSQDERTQYF. CDR3 bases: TGCGCCAGCAGCCAAGATGAGCGGACCCAGTACTTC.

V gene TRBV19 combines with J gene TRBJ2-3; the D call may be TRBD1 or TRBD2 (6 bases each). The CDR3 spans 13 residues. The germline gives CDR1 LNHDA, CDR2 SQIVND (reference sequence). V was pared by 5 bases and J by 4 bases, with 10 bases between. CDR3 protein: CASSWGAADTQYF. DNA for the CDR3: TGTGCCAGTAGTTGGGGGGCCGCAGATACGCAGTATTTT.

The CDR3 bases are TGTGCCAGCAGCCCTCCATTTAATGACTGGGGAGCTTTCTTT. The encoded protein is CASSPPFNDWGAFF. The rearrangement links TRBV4-2 to TRBJ1-1; the D is unclear. The CDR3 loop spans 14 amino acids. V was pared by 4 bases and J by 10 bases, with 19 bases between. Germline assignment: CDR1 LGHNA and CDR2 YNFKEQ.

The V gene is TRBV7-9, the J gene TRBJ2-1, with unresolved D. Germline V CDR1 and CDR2: SEHNR, FQNEAQ (reference sequence). This CDR3 contains 13 residues. V was clipped by 5 bases and J by 5 bases, with 10 bases between them. The CDR3 loop reads CASSPPSHNEQFF. The DNA for the CDR3 is TGTGCCAGCAGCCCTCCTTCTCACAATGAGCAGTTCTTC.

This clone is a singleton in its sample. Germline is not matched at one junction end, which may reflect a read error. The rearrangement uses TRBV11-3 and TRBJ2-1; 8 positions agree with TRBD2. The CDR3 runs to 18 residues. CDR1 SGHNT and CDR2 YENEEA come from the germline V gene. CDR3 residues: CASSLNPGLGQVYDEQFF. The CDR3 DNA follows: TGTGCCAGCAGCTTGAACCCGGGACTAGGTCAGGTCTACGATGAGCAGTTCTTC.

V usage is TRBV28 and J usage is TRBJ1-4; D remains ambiguous. CDR1 MDHEN and CDR2 SYDVKM come from the germline V gene. The CDR3 runs to 15 residues. Trimming shortened V by 2 bases and J by 5 bases, and 12 bases separated the two germline ends. In DNA, the CDR3 is TGTGCCAGCAGTTTAGGGCCAGGCTTGAATGAAAAACTGTTTTTT. Protein product: CASSLGPGLNEKLFF.

The chain recombines TRBV29-1 with TRBJ2-2; 9 positions match TRBD1. CDR1 SQVTM and CDR2 ANQGSEA come from the germline V gene. V lost 4 bases and J lost 3; bases outside the gene matches: 3. This CDR3 has 14 amino acids. Written as DNA, the CDR3 is TGCAGCGTTGCCCGGACAGGGGACACCGGGGAGCTGTTTTTT. Translation: CSVARTGDTGELFF.

The chain employs TRBV18 and TRBJ2-7, with 7 nucleotides matching TRBD1. The CDR3 spans 19 residues. Germline loops: CDR1 KGHSH, CDR2 LQKENI. Trimming at V came to 0 bases and at J to 7 bases, leaving 21 bases not matched to a gene. For the CDR3, the DNA is TGTGCCAGCTCACCACCGGCCTCCAAACCGGGACAGTACCTTATGGAGCAGTACTTC. Its protein is CASSPPASKPGQYLMEQYF.

This clone has only a few counts. The chain is built from TRBV29-1 and TRBJ1-4; 10 bases align to TRBD1. This CDR3 has 14 amino acids. Looked up from germline, CDR1 is SQVTM and CDR2 is ANQGSEA. J was trimmed by 6 bases and V by 3 bases; bases with no gene match: 4. The CDR3 reads CSVDGTGEDEKLFF. As DNA, the CDR3 is TGCAGCGTTGACGGGACAGGGGAGGATGAAAAACTGTTTTTT.

CDR3 coding DNA: TGTGCCAGCAGTTCTATCGGACTAGCGGGACTACATACGCAGTATTTT. Translated, it gives CASSSIGLAGLHTQYF. The chain joins TRBV27 to TRBJ2-3, with 12 bases aligning to TRBD2. V shed 4 bases, J shed 7 bases, and the junction held 9 bases outside the gene matches. Germline assignment: CDR1 MNHEY and CDR2 SMNVEV (reference sequence). This CDR3 is 16 amino acids long.

V usage is TRBV10-3 and J usage is TRBJ1-1; a possible D gene is TRBD1 (5 bases). The ends were cut back, 2 bases at V and 3 bases at J, with 10 bases in the middle. Germline V CDR1 and CDR2: ENHRY, SYGVKD. This CDR3 is 14 amino acids long. CDR3 amino acids: CAISEMGEYTEAFF. The CDR3 DNA sequence: TGTGCCATCAGTGAGATGGGGGAGTACACTGAAGCTTTCTTT.

This clone was seen a single time. The chain employs TRBV6-5 and TRBJ1-4; no definite D call. Germline assignment: CDR1 MNHEY and CDR2 SVGAGI. Trimming pared 6 bases from V and 1 base from J, leaving 9 bases between. CDR3 length equals 14 residues. CDR3 residues: CASSRTGTNEKLFF. CDR3 in DNA: TGTGCCAGCAGCCGCACGGGAACTAATGAAAAACTGTTTTTT.

The chain employs TRBV20-1 and TRBJ1-1; tentatively, D is TRBD1 (5 bases). CDR3 length: 10 residues. V dropped 3 bases and J dropped 8 bases, with 7 bases sitting between them. In germline, CDR1 is DFQATT, CDR2 SNEGSKA (reference sequence). The CDR3 loop is CSASRDEAFF. The CDR3 region has the DNA TGCAGTGCTAGCCGGGACGAAGCTTTCTTT.

In this sample, this clone turned up a few times. V usage is TRBV19 and J usage is TRBJ1-2; 7 bases agree with TRBD1. This CDR3 region has 13 residues. Trimming at V came to 7 bases and at J to 7 bases, leaving 9 bases not matched to a gene. CDR1 and CDR2 from the germline V gene are LNHDA and SQIVND (reference sequence). DNA of the CDR3: TGTGCCAGTACCCTCCAGGGGGTACGTGGCTACACCTTC. Its protein product is CASTLQGVRGYTF.

This rearrangement joins TRBV5-1 to TRBJ2-3; weak D call: TRBD2 (7 bases). The CDR3 spans 14 residues. V was clipped by 2 bases and J by 3 bases, with 10 bases between them. CDR1 and CDR2 from the germline V gene are SGHRS and YFSETQ. This CDR3 reads CASSLQGGTDTQYF. The CDR3 coding sequence is TGCGCCAGCAGCTTACAGGGAGGGACAGATACGCAGTATTTT.

This sequence joins TRBV5-1 and TRBJ2-1; D may be TRBD1 (6 bases). CDR3 size: 16 residues. Germline-derived CDR1 and CDR2 are SGHRS and YFSETQ. V lost 4 bases and J lost 0, with 14 bases in between. The CDR3 protein is CASSAFQGSSYNEQFF. The CDR3 coding sequence is TGCGCCAGCAGCGCCTTTCAGGGGTCCTCCTACAATGAGCAGTTCTTC. The entire variable domain, with the rest obtained from reference TRBV5-1 and TRBJ2-1, is as follows: KAGVTQTPRYLIKTRGQQVTLSCSPISGHRSVSWYQQTPGQGLQFLFEYFSETQRNKGNFPGRFSGRQFSNSRSEMNVSTLELGDSALYLCASSAFQGSSYNEQFFGPGTRLTVL.

This chain joins TRBV4-1 and TRBJ2-1, with D perhaps TRBD1 (6 bases). Between the trimmed V and J ends, which lost 7 bases and 7 bases, there was a span of 14 bases. Per germline, CDR1 MGHRA and CDR2 YSYEKL. This CDR3 spans 13 amino acids. CDR3 DNA sequence: TGCGCCAGCATTGGGGGCGCCTTTAATGAGCAGTTCTTC. Translation gives CASIGGAFNEQFF.

The chain is built from TRBV5-4 and TRBJ2-1; tentatively, D is TRBD1 (6 bases). V lost 4 bases and J 6 bases, leaving 11 bases between the germline ends. There are 13 residues in the CDR3. Germline CDR1 and CDR2: SGHNT and YYREEE (reference sequence). CDR3 nucleotides: TGTGCCAGCAGCCCTACAGGGTTCAATGAGCAGTTCTTC. This codes for CASSPTGFNEQFF. Together with reference TRBV5-4 and TRBJ2-1, the CDR3 gives the full variable domain: ETGVTQSPTHLIKTRGQQVTLRCSSQSGHNTVSWYQQALGQGPQFIFQYYREEENGRGNFPPRFSGLQFPNYSSELNVNALELDDSALYLCASSPTGFNEQFFGPGTRLTVL.

The chain links TRBV2 to TRBJ2-1; D call uncertain. This CDR3 is built from 13 residues. Germline loops: CDR1 SNHLY, CDR2 FYNNEI. Trimming stripped 2 bases from V and 5 bases from J, with 7 bases between. Written as DNA, the CDR3 is TGTGCCAGCAGTGAACCCCTCGACAATGAGCAGTTCTTC. It yields the protein CASSEPLDNEQFF.

The chain employs TRBV6-4 and TRBJ2-2; 13 bases are a match to TRBD2. J gave up 8 bases and V 5 bases, and 5 bases lay outside the gene matches. In germline, CDR1 is MRHNA, CDR2 SNTAGT. The CDR3 is 15 residues long. The CDR3 protein is CASSRTSGSPGELFF. The CDR3 nucleotides read TGTGCCAGCAGTAGGACTAGCGGGAGCCCTGGGGAGCTGTTTTTT.

The chain has TRBV9 and TRBJ2-3; TRBD2 aligns across 7 bases. J was trimmed by 5 bases and V by 0 bases; bases with no gene match: 9. The CDR3 covers 16 residues. Germline loops: CDR1 SGDLS, CDR2 YYNGEE. The CDR3 region is CASSVVASGIEDTQYF. The CDR3, as DNA: TGTGCCAGCAGCGTAGTTGCGAGCGGGATCGAAGATACGCAGTATTTT.

The chain has TRBV13 and TRBJ2-5; 8 bases are a match to TRBD1. With V trimmed by 5 bases and J by 4 bases, 15 bases remained unmatched. Germline loops: CDR1 PRHDT, CDR2 FYEKMQ (reference sequence). There are 17 residues in the CDR3. The DNA for the CDR3 is TGTGCCAGCAGCCCAGGGGGATCGGACAGGGTGGGAGAGACCCAGTACTTC. It translates to CASSPGGSDRVGETQYF. Using reference TRBV13 and TRBJ2-5 for the parts outside the CDR3, the full variable domain is AAGVIQSPRHLIKEKRETATLKCYPIPRHDTVYWYQQGPGQDPQFLISFYEKMQSDKGSIPDRFSAQQFSDYHSELNMSSLELGDSALYFCASSPGGSDRVGETQYFGPGTRLLVL.